This TCR beta chain was sequenced in a study of beta chain features in type 1 diabetes. Findings and limits, study-wide: PCR might favor shorter templates, equally in patients and controls. Any HLA type influence on TCRB rearrangement was left unresolved here. Among patients with Type 1 diabetes, TCRB CDR3s were moderately but significantly shorter in every one of the four CD4+ subsets.

Worth noting for this clone: Its antigen remains unidentified.

The isolated RNA, all of it, was reverse transcribed, so expressed TCRB transcripts were what got sequenced. Method: immunoSEQ multiplex PCR; TCRdb's copy keeps in-frame clones and lacks some. The sample includes 200,000 to 250,000 clones, 11% to 15% of them seen just once. Germline V gives CDR1 SGDLS, CDR2 YYNGEE. The junction had 9 bases not matched to a gene; V was cut back by 3 bases and J by 5 bases. This CDR3 is 15 amino acids long. The source of this sequence is a woman between 40 and 50 years old in good health. This chain uses TRBV9 with TRBJ2-3, with 7 bases matching TRBD2. The sample was naive CD4+ T cells from blood. CDR3 loop: CASSAGGRIGDTQYF. Here the CDR3 DNA reads TGTGCCAGCAGCGCCGGGGGGAGGATAGGAGATACGCAGTATTTT.